This TCR beta chain was retrieved from a study of shared T cell receptors in the human thymus. CDR3 size: 18 residues. Germline V CDR1 and CDR2: SGHDN, FVKESK. The V gene lost 0 bases and the J gene lost 0 bases, with 17 bases spanning the gap. Here immunoSEQ multiplex PCR was the method, and the copy in TCRdb shows in-frame clones only, minus some. The sample includes under 850,000 clones, roughly 90% seen only once; the top ten take about 0.01%. These records were also assigned to another study, of human thymus T cells. From that second work: Thymus pieces cut out during corrective heart surgery were the tissue that was used. Related research found strongly overlapping thymic repertoires in unrelated individuals.

The sample consisted of thymocytes. The origin of this receptor is a boy under two years old with a congenital heart defect. The rearrangement joins TRBV14 to TRBJ2-5; a weak D match, TRBD2 (5 bases). In nucleotides, the CDR3 is TGTGCCAGCAGCCAAGATGTGGGGAGCAGGCCCTACCAAGAGACCCAGTACTTC. Its protein is CASSQDVGSRPYQETQYF.